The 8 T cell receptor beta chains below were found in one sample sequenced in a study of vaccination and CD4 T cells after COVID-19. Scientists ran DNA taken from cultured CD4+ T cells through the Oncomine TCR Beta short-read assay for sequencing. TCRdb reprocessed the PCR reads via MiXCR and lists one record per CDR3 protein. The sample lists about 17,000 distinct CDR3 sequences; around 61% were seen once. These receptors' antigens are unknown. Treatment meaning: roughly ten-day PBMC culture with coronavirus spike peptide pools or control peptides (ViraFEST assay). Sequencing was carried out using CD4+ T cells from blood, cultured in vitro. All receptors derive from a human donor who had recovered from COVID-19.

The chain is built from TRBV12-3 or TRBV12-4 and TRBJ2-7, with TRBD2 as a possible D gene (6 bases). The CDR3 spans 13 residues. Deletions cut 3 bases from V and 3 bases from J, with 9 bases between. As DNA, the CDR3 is TGTGCCAGCAGTTTTGGGGGGTTCTACGAGCAGTACTTC. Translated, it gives CASSFGGFYEQYF.

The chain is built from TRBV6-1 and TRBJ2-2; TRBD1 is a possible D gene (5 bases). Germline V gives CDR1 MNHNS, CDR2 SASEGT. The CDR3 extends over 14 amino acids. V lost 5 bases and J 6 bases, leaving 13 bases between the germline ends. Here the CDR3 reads CASSHRVGAGELFF. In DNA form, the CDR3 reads TGTGCCAGCAGTCATAGGGTAGGGGCCGGGGAGCTGTTTTTT.

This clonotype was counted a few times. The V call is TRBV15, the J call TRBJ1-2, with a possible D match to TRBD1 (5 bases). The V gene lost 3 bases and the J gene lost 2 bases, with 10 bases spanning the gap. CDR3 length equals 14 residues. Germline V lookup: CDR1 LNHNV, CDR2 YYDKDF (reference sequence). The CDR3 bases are TGTGCCACCAGCAGGGAACAGGAGAACTATGGCTACACCTTC. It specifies CATSREQENYGYTF.

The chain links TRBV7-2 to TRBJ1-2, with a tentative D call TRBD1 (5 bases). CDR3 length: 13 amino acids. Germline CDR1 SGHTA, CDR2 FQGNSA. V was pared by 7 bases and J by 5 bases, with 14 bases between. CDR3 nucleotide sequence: TGTGCCAGCAACCCTGGGGGAGTGTATGGCTACACCTTC. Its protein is CASNPGGVYGYTF.

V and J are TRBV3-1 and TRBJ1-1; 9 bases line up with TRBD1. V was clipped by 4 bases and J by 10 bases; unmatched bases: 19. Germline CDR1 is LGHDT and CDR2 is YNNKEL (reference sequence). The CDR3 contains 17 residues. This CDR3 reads CASSPNSLGQGRKGAFF. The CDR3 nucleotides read TGTGCCAGCAGCCCCAATTCCCTGGGACAGGGTAGAAAAGGAGCTTTCTTT. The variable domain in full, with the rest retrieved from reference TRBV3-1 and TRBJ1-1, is DTAVSQTPKYLVTQMGNDKSIKCEQNLGHDTMYWYKQDSKKFLKIMFSYNNKELIINETVPNRFSPKSPDKAHLNLHINSLELGDSAVYFCASSPNSLGQGRKGAFFGQGTRLTVV.

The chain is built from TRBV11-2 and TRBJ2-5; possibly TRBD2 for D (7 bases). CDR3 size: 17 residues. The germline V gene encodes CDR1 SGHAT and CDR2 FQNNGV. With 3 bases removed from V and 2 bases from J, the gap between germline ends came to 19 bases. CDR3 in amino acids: CASSLGASGTSQETQYF. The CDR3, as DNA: TGTGCCAGCAGCTTGGGGGCCAGCGGGACCTCTCAAGAGACCCAGTACTTC. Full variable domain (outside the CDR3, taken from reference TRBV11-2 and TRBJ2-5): EAGVAQSPRYKIIEKRQSVAFWCNPISGHATLYWYQQILGQGPKLLIQFQNNGVVDDSQLPKDRFSAERLKGVDSTLKIQPAKLEDSAVYLCASSLGASGTSQETQYFGPGTRLLVL.

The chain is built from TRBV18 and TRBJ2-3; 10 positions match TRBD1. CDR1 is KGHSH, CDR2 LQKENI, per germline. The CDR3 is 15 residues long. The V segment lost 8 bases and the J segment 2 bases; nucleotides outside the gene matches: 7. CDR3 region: CASTMGQGNTDTQYF. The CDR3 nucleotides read TGTGCCAGCACGATGGGACAGGGGAACACAGATACGCAGTATTTT.

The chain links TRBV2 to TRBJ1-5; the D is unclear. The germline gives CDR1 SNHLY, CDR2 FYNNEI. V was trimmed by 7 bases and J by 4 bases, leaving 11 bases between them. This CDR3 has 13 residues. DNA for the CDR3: TGTGCCAGCACCCCCCAGAAGAATCAGCCCCAGCATTTT. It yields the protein CASTPQKNQPQHF. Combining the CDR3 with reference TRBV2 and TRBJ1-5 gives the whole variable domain EPEVTQTPSHQVTQMGQEVILRCVPISNHLYFYWYRQILGQKVEFLVSFYNNEISEKSEIFDDQFSVERPDGSNFTLKIRSTKLEDSAMYFCASTPQKNQPQHFGDGTRLSIL.